The rows below give T cell receptor beta chains drawn from one sample of a study of cytomegalovirus exposure and HLA in healthy donors. Generated by immunoSEQ multiplex PCR, the TCRdb table keeps only in-frame clones and is missing some. The data contain 150,000 to 200,000 clones, over 80% of them singletons. The sequenced sample was PBMCs. The receptors were gathered from a human donor in good health. The CDR3 runs from the conserved cysteine through the conserved F or W. A D gene is named only where the DNA matches it firmly. Only some rows state a clone size, as once, few, many or a class for expanded clones.

d_call	v_call	clone_size	j_call	cdr3_aa	cdr3_nt
TRBD1	TRBV27	few	TRBJ2-7	CASSSPGGRYEQYF	TGTGCCAGCAGTTCTCCAGGGGGCAGGTACGAGCAGTACTTC
NA	TRBV7-9	NA	TRBJ2-7	CALGRDSVYEQYF	TGTGCCCTGGGGCGGGACAGTGTGTACGAGCAGTACTTC
NA	TRBV4-1	NA	TRBJ2-4	CASSQGATKAKNIQYF	TGCGCCAGCAGCCAAGGAGCGACTAAAGCCAAAAACATTCAGTACTTC
NA	TRBV7-8	NA	TRBJ2-1	CASSLGGEQFF	TGTGCCAGCAGCTTAGGCGGGGAGCAGTTCTTC
NA	TRBV6-5	few	TRBJ1-1	CASSRTRNTEAFF	TGTGCCAGCAGCCGGACTCGAAACACTGAAGCTTTCTTT
NA	TRBV27	NA	TRBJ2-7	CASKPQASSYEQYF	TGTGCCAGCAAACCACAGGCCAGCTCCTACGAGCAGTACTTC
NA	TRBV5-1	NA	TRBJ2-2	CASSNWSGELFF	TGCGCCAGCAGCAACTGGAGCGGGGAGCTGTTTTTT
TRBD1	TRBV4-1	NA	TRBJ1-5	CASSQDGDRSNQPQHF	TGCGCCAGCAGCCAAGATGGGGACAGGTCAAATCAGCCCCAGCATTTT
TRBD1	TRBV11-3	NA	TRBJ1-1	CASSRGQGELGNTEAFF	TGTGCCAGCAGCCGAGGACAGGGGGAATTAGGGAACACTGAAGCTTTCTTT
NA	TRBV27	NA	TRBJ1-6	CASSLSVLGGYNSPLHF	TGTGCCAGCAGTTTATCGGTGTTGGGGGGGTATAATTCACCCCTCCACTTT
NA	TRBV4-3	NA	TRBJ1-6	CASSLASSENSPLHF	TGCGCCAGCAGTCTCGCATCGAGCGAGAATTCACCCCTCCACTTT
TRBD1	TRBV10-2	NA	TRBJ1-3	CASTLGRGLGNTIYF	TGCGCCAGCACCCTCGGAAGGGGGCTCGGAAACACCATATATTTT
TRBD2	TRBV7-8	NA	TRBJ2-1	CASSLVGGGEYNEQFF	TGTGCCAGCAGCTTAGTAGGCGGGGGGGAGTACAATGAGCAGTTCTTC
NA	TRBV7-2	NA	TRBJ2-1	CASSHSGGQFF	TGTGCCAGCAGCCACTCGGGGGGCCAGTTCTTC
NA	TRBV25-1	once	TRBJ1-2	CASYQAGYTF	TGTGCCAGCTATCAGGCTGGCTACACCTTC
TRBD2	TRBV15	NA	TRBJ2-5	CATSRDTSGETQYF	TGTGCCACCAGCAGAGATACTAGCGGAGAGACCCAGTACTTC
NA	TRBV28	few	TRBJ2-3	CASRDPLGTQRRDTQYF	TGTGCCAGCAGGGACCCTCTTGGGACACAAAGGCGAGATACGCAGTATTTT
NA	TRBV7-6	NA	TRBJ1-2	CASSIIPSADRSYGYTF	TGTGCCAGCAGCATAATCCCCTCTGCGGACAGAAGCTATGGCTACACCTTC
NA	TRBV6-5	NA	TRBJ2-3	CASSYSRGTQYF	TGTGCCAGCAGTTACTCTAGGGGTACGCAGTATTTT
TRBD2	TRBV6-1	NA	TRBJ2-1	CASSVLGLAGGLNEQFF	TGTGCCAGCAGTGTGTTGGGACTAGCGGGGGGCCTCAATGAGCAGTTCTTC
NA	TRBV5-1	NA	TRBJ1-1	CASSLGQGRVNTEAFF	TGCGCCAGCAGCTTGGGGCAGGGGCGAGTGAACACTGAAGCTTTCTTT
NA	TRBV7-2	NA	TRBJ2-1	CASSLDPGSYNEQFF	TGTGCCAGCAGCTTGGACCCGGGGTCCTACAATGAGCAGTTCTTC
NA	TRBV5-1	NA	TRBJ1-2	CASSLRTDTPYGYTF	TGCGCCAGCAGCTTAAGGACGGACACTCCCTATGGCTACACCTTC
NA	TRBV7-3	NA	TRBJ2-7	CASSLTPLREVYF	TGTGCCAGCAGCTTAACTCCCCTGAGGGAGGTCTACTTC
TRBD1	TRBV5-1	NA	TRBJ1-2	CASSPVTGGENLGYTF	TGCGCCAGCAGCCCTGTCACAGGGGGCGAGAACTTGGGCTACACCTTC
NA	TRBV10-2	NA	TRBJ1-5	CASSEAGESNQPQHF	TGCGCCAGCAGTGAGGCAGGGGAGAGCAATCAGCCCCAGCATTTT
TRBD2	TRBV6-5	NA	TRBJ2-1	CASTPGGLAWDEQFF	TGTGCCAGCACCCCAGGCGGACTAGCTTGGGATGAGCAGTTCTTC
TRBD2	TRBV7-2	NA	TRBJ2-7	CASSWTPGLAGEQYF	TGTGCCAGCAGCTGGACCCCGGGACTAGCGGGCGAGCAGTACTTC
NA	TRBV6-5	NA	TRBJ2-7	CASSYSRSYEQYF	TGTGCCAGCAGTTACTCGAGGAGTTACGAGCAGTACTTC
TRBD1	TRBV20-1	few	TRBJ2-7	CSANTGGEQYF	TGCAGTGCTAATACAGGGGGCGAGCAGTACTTC
NA	TRBV4-3	few	TRBJ1-1	CASSQEIQGIGFF	TGCGCCAGCAGCCAAGAAATCCAGGGTATCGGTTTCTTT
TRBD2	TRBV18	NA	TRBJ2-1	CASSQSQEAGFYNEQFF	TGTGCCAGCTCACAGTCTCAAGAAGCGGGGTTTTATAATGAGCAGTTCTTC
NA	TRBV7-9	once	TRBJ1-1	CASVQQGRYFTEAFF	TGTGCCAGCGTACAACAGGGACGGTATTTCACTGAAGCTTTCTTT
TRBD1	TRBV29-1	NA	TRBJ1-1	CSATTGGNTEAFF	TGCAGCGCAACGACAGGGGGGAACACTGAAGCTTTCTTT
TRBD2	TRBV5-4	few	TRBJ2-5	CASSPPAGEETQYF	TGTGCCAGCAGCCCCCCTGCGGGGGAAGAGACCCAGTACTTC
NA	TRBV7-8	NA	TRBJ1-1	CASSGLNTEAFF	TGTGCCAGCTCGGGGTTGAACACTGAAGCTTTCTTT
TRBD1	TRBV7-9	few	TRBJ1-3	CATGQGVSGNTIYF	TGTGCCACAGGACAGGGGGTCTCTGGAAACACCATATATTTT
NA	TRBV7-8	NA	TRBJ2-7	CASSLVIPTGLLTDEQYF	TGTGCCAGCAGCTTAGTTATACCGACAGGACTGCTAACCGACGAGCAGTACTTC
TRBD1	TRBV6-8	NA	TRBJ1-1	CASRGIGSRDRGRTEAFF	TGTGCCAGCCGGGGGATAGGGTCTCGGGACAGGGGGCGGACTGAAGCTTTCTTT
NA	TRBV14	NA	TRBJ1-2	CASSQDNRPASYTF	TGTGCCAGCAGCCAAGATAACAGGCCGGCAAGCTACACCTTC
NA	TRBV7-2	NA	TRBJ2-7	CASTETGYEQYF	TGTGCCAGCACCGAGACGGGCTACGAGCAGTACTTC
TRBD2	TRBV5-1	NA	TRBJ2-7	CASSQGLAREQYF	TGCGCCAGCAGCCAGGGACTAGCAAGAGAGCAGTACTTC
NA	TRBV7-9	NA	TRBJ1-1	CAIPGFAFF	TGTGCCATCCCGGGGTTCGCTTTCTTT
NA	TRBV9	NA	TRBJ1-1	CASSVALDAEAFF	TGTGCCAGCAGCGTAGCCCTAGACGCTGAAGCTTTCTTT
NA	TRBV6-5	NA	TRBJ1-2	CASSYSRRGGYGYTF	TGTGCCAGCAGTTACTCGAGGCGGGGTGGCTATGGCTACACCTTC
TRBD1	TRBV4-3	NA	TRBJ1-3	CASSKGQASGNTIYF	TGCGCCAGCAGCAAAGGACAGGCCTCTGGAAACACCATATATTTT
TRBD2	TRBV10-3	NA	TRBJ2-3	CATVAGTTDTQYF	TGTGCCACCGTAGCGGGGACCACAGATACGCAGTATTTT
NA	TRBV2	once	TRBJ2-3	CASRDRPSTDTQYF	TGTGCCAGCAGGGACAGACCTAGCACAGATACGCAGTATTTT
NA	TRBV7-7	NA	TRBJ2-2	CASSLRTGENTGELFF	TGTGCCAGCAGCCTACGGACCGGGGAAAACACCGGGGAGCTGTTTTTT
NA	TRBV28	NA	TRBJ2-7	CASISQAGTFYEQYF	TGTGCCAGCATCTCGCAAGCCGGGACATTCTACGAGCAGTACTTC
NA	TRBV4-1	NA	TRBJ2-7	CASSQEPGEGEQYF	TGCGCCAGCAGCCAAGAGCCAGGGGAGGGCGAGCAGTACTTC